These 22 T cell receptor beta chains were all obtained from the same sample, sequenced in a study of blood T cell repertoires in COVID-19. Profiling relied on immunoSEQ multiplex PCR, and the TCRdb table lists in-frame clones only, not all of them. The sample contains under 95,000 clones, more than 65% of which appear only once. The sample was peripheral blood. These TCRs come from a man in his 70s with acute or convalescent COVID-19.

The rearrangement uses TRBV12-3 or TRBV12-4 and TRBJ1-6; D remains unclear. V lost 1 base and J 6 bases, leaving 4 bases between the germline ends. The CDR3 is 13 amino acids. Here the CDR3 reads CASSLGSNSPLHF. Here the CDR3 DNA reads TGTGCCAGCAGTTTAGGGAGTAATTCACCCCTCCACTTT.

The CDR3 spells CASSRRTSGGANEQFF. As DNA, the CDR3 is TGTGCCAGCAGTCGTCGGACTAGCGGGGGGGCGAACGAGCAGTTCTTC. This chain connects TRBV2 to TRBJ2-1; 15 bases line up with TRBD2. The CDR3 loop spans 16 amino acids. Trimming at V came to 5 bases and at J to 10 bases, leaving 9 bases not matched to a gene. The V gene's germline CDR1 is SNHLY and CDR2 FYNNEI.

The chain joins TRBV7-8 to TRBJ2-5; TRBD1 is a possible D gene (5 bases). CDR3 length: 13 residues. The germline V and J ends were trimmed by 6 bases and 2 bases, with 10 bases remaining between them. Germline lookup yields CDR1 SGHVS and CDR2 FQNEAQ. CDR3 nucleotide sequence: TGTGCCAGCAGACGTCAGGGTCAAGAGACCCAGTACTTC. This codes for CASRRQGQETQYF.

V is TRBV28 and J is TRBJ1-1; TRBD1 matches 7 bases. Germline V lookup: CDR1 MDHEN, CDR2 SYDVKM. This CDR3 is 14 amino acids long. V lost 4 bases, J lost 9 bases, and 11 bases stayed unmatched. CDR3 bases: TGTGCCAGCAGTTCCCTTGGAGGGACAGCCCAAGCTTTCTTT. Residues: CASSSLGGTAQAFF.

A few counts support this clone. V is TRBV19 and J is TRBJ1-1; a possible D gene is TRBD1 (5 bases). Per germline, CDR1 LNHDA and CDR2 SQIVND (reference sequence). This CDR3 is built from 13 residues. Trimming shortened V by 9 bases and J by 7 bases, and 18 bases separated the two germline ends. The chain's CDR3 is CASRRDGSGEAFF. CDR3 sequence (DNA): TGTGCCAGCAGGCGGGACGGTTCTGGTGAAGCTTTCTTT.

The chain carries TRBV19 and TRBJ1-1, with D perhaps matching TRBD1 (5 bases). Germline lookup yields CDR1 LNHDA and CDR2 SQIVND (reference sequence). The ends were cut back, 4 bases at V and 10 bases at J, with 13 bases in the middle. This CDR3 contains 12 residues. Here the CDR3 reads CASSNRTFVAFF. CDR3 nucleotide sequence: TGTGCCAGTAGTAACCGGACATTTGTAGCTTTCTTT.

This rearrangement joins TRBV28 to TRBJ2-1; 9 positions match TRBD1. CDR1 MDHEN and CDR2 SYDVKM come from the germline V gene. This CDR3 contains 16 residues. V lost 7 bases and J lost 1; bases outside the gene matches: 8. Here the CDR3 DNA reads TGTGCCAGCACCAAATTACAGGGGGCTTCCTACAATGAGCAGTTCTTC. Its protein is CASTKLQGASYNEQFF.

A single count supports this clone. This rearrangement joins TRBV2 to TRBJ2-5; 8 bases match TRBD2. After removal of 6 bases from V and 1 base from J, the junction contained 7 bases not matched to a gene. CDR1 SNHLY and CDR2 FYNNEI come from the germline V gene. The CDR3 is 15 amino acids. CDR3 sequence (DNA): TGTGCCAGCAGGGAAAGGCGGGGGGCCCAAGAGACCCAGTACTTC. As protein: CASRERRGAQETQYF.

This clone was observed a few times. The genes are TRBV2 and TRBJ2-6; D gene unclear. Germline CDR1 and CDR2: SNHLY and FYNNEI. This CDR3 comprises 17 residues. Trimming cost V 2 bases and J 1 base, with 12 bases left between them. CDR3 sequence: CASSEQSGLSGANVLTF. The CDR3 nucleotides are TGTGCCAGCAGTGAACAATCTGGGCTATCTGGGGCCAACGTCCTGACTTTC.

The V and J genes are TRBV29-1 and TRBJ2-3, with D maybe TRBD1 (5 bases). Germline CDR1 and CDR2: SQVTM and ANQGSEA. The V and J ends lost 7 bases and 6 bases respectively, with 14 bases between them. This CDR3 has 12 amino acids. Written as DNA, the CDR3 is TGCAGCGGCAGTAGGGGCCTTGATACGCAGTATTTT. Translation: CSGSRGLDTQYF.

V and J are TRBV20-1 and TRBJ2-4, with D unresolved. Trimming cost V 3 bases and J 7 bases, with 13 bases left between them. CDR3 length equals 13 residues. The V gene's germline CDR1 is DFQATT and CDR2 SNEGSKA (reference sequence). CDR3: CSASLHERNIQYF. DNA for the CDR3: TGCAGTGCTAGTCTACACGAGAGGAACATTCAGTACTTC.

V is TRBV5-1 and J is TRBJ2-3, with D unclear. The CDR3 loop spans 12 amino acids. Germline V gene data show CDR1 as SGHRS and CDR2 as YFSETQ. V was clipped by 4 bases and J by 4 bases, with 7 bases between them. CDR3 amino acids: CASSPNADTQYF. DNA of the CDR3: TGCGCCAGCAGCCCTAACGCAGATACGCAGTATTTT. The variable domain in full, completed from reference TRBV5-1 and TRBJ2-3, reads KAGVTQTPRYLIKTRGQQVTLSCSPISGHRSVSWYQQTPGQGLQFLFEYFSETQRNKGNFPGRFSGRQFSNSRSEMNVSTLELGDSALYLCASSPNADTQYFGPGTRLTVL.

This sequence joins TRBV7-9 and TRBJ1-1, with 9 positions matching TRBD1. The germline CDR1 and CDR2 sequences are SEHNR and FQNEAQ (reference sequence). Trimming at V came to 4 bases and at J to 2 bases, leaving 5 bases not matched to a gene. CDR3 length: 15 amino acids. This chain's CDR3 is CASSSRDRANTEAFF. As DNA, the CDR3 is TGTGCCAGCAGCTCCCGGGACAGGGCTAACACTGAAGCTTTCTTT.

CDR3 DNA: TGTGCCAGCAGTTTGCCACAGTCCTACGAGCAGTACGTC. This codes for CASSLPQSYEQYV. The V and J genes are TRBV28 and TRBJ2-7; D remains ambiguous. Trimming pared 3 bases from V and 1 base from J, leaving 7 bases between. The CDR3 has 13 amino acids. Per germline, CDR1 MDHEN and CDR2 SYDVKM.

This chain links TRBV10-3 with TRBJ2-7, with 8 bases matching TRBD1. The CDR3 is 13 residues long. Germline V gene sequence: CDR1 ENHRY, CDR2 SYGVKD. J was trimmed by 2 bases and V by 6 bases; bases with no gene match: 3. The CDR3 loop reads CAIRGQETYEQYF. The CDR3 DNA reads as TGTGCCATCAGGGGACAGGAGACCTACGAGCAGTACTTC.

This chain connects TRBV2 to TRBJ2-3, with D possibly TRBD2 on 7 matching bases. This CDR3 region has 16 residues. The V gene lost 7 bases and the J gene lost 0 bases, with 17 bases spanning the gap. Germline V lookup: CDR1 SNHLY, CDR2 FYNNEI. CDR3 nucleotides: TGTGCCAGCACCAAAGGGGGGGGGATCAGCACAGATACGCAGTATTTT. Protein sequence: CASTKGGGISTDTQYF.

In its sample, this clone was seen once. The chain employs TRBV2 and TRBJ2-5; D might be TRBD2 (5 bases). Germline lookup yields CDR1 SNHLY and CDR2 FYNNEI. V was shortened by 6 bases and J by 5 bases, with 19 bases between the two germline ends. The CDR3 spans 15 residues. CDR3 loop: CASRKRTGLVETQYF. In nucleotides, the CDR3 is TGTGCCAGCAGGAAGCGGACCGGCCTGGTGGAGACCCAGTACTTC.

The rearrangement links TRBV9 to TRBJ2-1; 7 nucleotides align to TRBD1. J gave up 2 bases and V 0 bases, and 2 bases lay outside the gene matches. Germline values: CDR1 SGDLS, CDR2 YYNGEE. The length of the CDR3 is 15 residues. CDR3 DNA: TGTGCCAGCAGCGTAGTCGGGACAGCCTACAATGAGCAGTTCTTC. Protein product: CASSVVGTAYNEQFF.

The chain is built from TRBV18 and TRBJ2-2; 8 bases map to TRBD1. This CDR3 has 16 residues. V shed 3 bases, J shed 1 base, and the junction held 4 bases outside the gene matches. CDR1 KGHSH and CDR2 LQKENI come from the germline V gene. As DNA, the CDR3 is TGTGCCAGCTCACCCCCTGGGACAGGGAACACCGGGGAGCTGTTTTTT. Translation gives CASSPPGTGNTGELFF.

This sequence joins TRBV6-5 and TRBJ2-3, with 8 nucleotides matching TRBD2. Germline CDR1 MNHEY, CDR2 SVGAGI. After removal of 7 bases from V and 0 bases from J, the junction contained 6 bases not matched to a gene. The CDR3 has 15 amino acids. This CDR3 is CASNPGGASTDTQYF. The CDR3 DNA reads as TGTGCCAGCAATCCCGGGGGGGCTAGCACAGATACGCAGTATTTT.

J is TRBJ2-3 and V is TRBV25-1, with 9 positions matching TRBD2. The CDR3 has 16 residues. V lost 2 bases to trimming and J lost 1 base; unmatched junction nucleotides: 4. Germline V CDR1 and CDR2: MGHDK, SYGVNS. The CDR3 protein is CASSEEERGGTDTQYF. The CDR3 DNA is TGTGCCAGCAGTGAAGAGGAGCGGGGGGGCACAGATACGCAGTATTTT.

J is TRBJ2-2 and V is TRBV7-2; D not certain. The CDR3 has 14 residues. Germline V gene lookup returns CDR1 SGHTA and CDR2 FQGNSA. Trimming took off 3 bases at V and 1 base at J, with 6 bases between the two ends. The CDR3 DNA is TGTGCCAGCAGCTTCCAGCGGAACACCGGGGAGCTGTTTTTT. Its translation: CASSFQRNTGELFF.